The 2 T cell receptor beta chains in this list originate from one sample, sequenced in a study of identical twins. TCRdb used MiXCR to reprocess the 5' RACE reads, holding one entry per CDR3 protein. The table records 250,000 or so distinct CDR3 sequences, approximately 7% of them present only once. The same data also went into a second study, on yellow fever vaccine responses in identical twins.

The sequencing input was memory (CD45RO+) T cells sorted from blood. The receptors here all came from a young woman in good health.

This clonotype appeared many times. This chain connects TRBV6-5 to TRBJ1-5; TRBD1 agrees at 8 bases. The V segment lost 0 bases and the J segment 3 bases; nucleotides outside the gene matches: 4. Germline values: CDR1 MNHEY, CDR2 SVGAGI. The CDR3 spans 16 residues. Here the CDR3 reads CASSYSGTGHNQPQHF. For the CDR3, the DNA is TGTGCCAGCAGTTACTCAGGGACAGGTCACAATCAGCCCCAGCATTTT.

The chain combines TRBV14 with TRBJ1-2; D uncertain. V gave up 2 bases and J gave up 2 bases, with 18 bases separating them. The CDR3 sequence is 17 residues long. CDR1 and CDR2 from the germline V gene are SGHDN and FVKESK. In DNA, the CDR3 is TGTGCCAGCAGCCAATCGTTTTGGGAAAAAGGAAACTATGGCTACACCTTC. It codes for CASSQSFWEKGNYGYTF. Full variable domain (outside the CDR3, taken from reference TRBV14 and TRBJ1-2): EAGVTQFPSHSVIEKGQTVTLRCDPISGHDNLYWYRRVMGKEIKFLLHFVKESKQDESGMPNNRFLAERTGGTYSTLKVQPAELEDSGVYFCASSQSFWEKGNYGYTFGSGTRLTVV.